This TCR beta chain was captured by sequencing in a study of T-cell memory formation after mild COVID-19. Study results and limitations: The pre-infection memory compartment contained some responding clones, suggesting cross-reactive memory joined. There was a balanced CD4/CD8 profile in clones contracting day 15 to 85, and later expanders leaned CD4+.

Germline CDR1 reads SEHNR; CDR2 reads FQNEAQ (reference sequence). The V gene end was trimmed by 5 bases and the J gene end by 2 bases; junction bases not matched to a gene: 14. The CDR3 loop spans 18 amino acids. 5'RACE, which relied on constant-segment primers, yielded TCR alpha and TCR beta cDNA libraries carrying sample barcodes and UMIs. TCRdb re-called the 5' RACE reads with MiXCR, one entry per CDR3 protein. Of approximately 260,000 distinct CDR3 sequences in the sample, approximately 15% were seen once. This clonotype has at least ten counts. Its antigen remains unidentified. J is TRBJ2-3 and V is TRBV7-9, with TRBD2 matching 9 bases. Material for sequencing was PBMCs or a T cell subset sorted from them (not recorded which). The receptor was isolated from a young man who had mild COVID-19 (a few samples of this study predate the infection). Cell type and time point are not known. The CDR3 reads CASSPSLAGDGITDTQYF. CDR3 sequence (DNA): TGTGCCAGCAGCCCTAGTTTAGCGGGGGACGGGATCACAGATACGCAGTATTTT.